The 7 T cell receptor beta chains given below trace back to one sample, sequenced in a study of cytomegalovirus exposure and HLA in healthy donors. The PCR used 60 Vbeta and 13 Jbeta primers. Measured with immunoSEQ multiplex PCR; TCRdb has only the in-frame clones, and not every one. The profile shows over 120,000 clones, approximately 82% of them singletons. The sequencing sample was made of PBMCs. These receptors were collected from a man aged 25 to 40 in good health and CMV-seropositive.

J is TRBJ1-4 and V is TRBV19; D unresolved. V dropped 6 bases and J dropped 0 bases, with 11 bases sitting between them. From germline, CDR1 is LNHDA and CDR2 SQIVND (reference sequence). The CDR3 sequence is 15 residues long. The CDR3 spells CASSSSEATNEKLFF. DNA of the CDR3: TGTGCCAGTAGCTCCTCGGAGGCAACTAATGAAAAACTGTTTTTT.

Of note for this clone: Sequence at one end of the junction differs from germline and may be a read error. The V call is TRBV7-9, the J call TRBJ1-1; D gene unclear. CDR1 is SEHNR, CDR2 FQNEAQ, per germline (reference sequence). The CDR3 sequence is 12 residues long. The CDR3 sequence is CSSSLDGGEAFF. The CDR3 bases are TGTTCCAGCAGCTTAGATGGAGGTGAAGCTTTCTTT.

The chain recombines TRBV2 with TRBJ1-2, with 11 bases lining up with TRBD1. The CDR3 contains 14 residues. In germline, CDR1 is SNHLY, CDR2 FYNNEI. The V and J ends lost 6 bases and 8 bases, in that order; junction bases with no gene match: 8. Here the CDR3 reads CASRTLDRGRGYTF. CDR3 DNA sequence: TGTGCCAGCAGGACCCTGGACAGGGGGCGAGGCTACACCTTC.

The rearrangement links TRBV2 to TRBJ1-5, with a weak D call TRBD1 (5 bases). Trimming took off 6 bases at V and 0 bases at J, with 15 bases between the two ends. The CDR3 contains 16 residues. Germline CDR1 is SNHLY and CDR2 is FYNNEI. CDR3 bases: TGTGCCAGCAGACGAGACAGCCTTTATAGCAATCAGCCCCAGCATTTT. Protein product: CASRRDSLYSNQPQHF.

This chain connects TRBV5-4 to TRBJ1-6; 7 bases are a match to TRBD1. The ends lost 4 bases at V and 7 bases at J; junction bases unmatched: 5. Germline values: CDR1 SGHNT, CDR2 YYREEE (reference sequence). This CDR3 is built from 14 residues. For the CDR3, the DNA is TGTGCCAGCAGCCTAAACAGGGGCAATTCACCCCTCCACTTT. The encoded protein is CASSLNRGNSPLHF.

In this sample, this clone turned up once. The chain combines TRBV7-2 with TRBJ2-7; TRBD2 is a possible D gene (6 bases). CDR1 is SGHTA and CDR2 is FQGNSA in the germline V gene. V was pared by 4 bases and J by 8 bases, with 18 bases between. The CDR3 length is 14 residues. The CDR3 region is CASSSRLVSHQQYF. The CDR3, as DNA: TGTGCCAGCAGCTCTCGACTAGTGAGTCACCAGCAGTACTTC.

The rearrangement uses TRBV7-2 and TRBJ2-7; 11 nucleotides match TRBD1. Germline V CDR1 and CDR2: SGHTA, FQGNSA. The trim removed 4 bases at V and 7 bases at J, leaving 9 bases unmatched. The CDR3 spans 15 residues. The CDR3 loop is CASSSAGTGGREQYF. The CDR3, as DNA: TGTGCCAGCAGCTCCGCCGGGACAGGGGGTAGAGAGCAGTACTTC.